Presented here are 13 T cell receptor beta chains from one specimen sequenced in a study of T cells expressing NK-cell markers. TCRdb reprocessed the 5' RACE reads, keeping one entry per CDR3 protein, no DNA. This table holds some 300,000 distinct CDR3 sequences. Sequenced material: blood T cells: a sorted CD56 or NKG2C T cell subset, CD4+ or CD8+ T cells, or bulk PBMC T cells (not recorded which). Every receptor here comes from a man aged 18 to 30 in good health.

V usage is TRBV27 and J usage is TRBJ2-1. The germline V gene encodes CDR1 MNHEY and CDR2 SMNVEV (reference sequence). The CDR3 consists of 19 residues. This CDR3 reads CASSWKYIGARSSYNEQFF.

This chain connects TRBV28 to TRBJ2-2. Germline V lookup: CDR1 MDHEN, CDR2 SYDVKM. This CDR3 comprises 14 residues. The chain's CDR3 is CASSRYQNTGELFF.

V gene TRBV11-2 combines with J gene TRBJ2-1; as DNA is missing, the TRBD1 call by TCRdb cannot be tested. Germline CDR1 SGHAT, CDR2 FQNNGV. The CDR3 has 15 amino acids. The CDR3 region is CASSFGISSYNEQFF.

V and J are TRBV5-4 and TRBJ2-7; the D call from TCRdb, TRBD1, cannot be confirmed without DNA. Germline V gene lookup returns CDR1 SGHNT and CDR2 YYREEE (reference sequence). There are 15 residues in the CDR3. The CDR3 sequence is CASSVEYRGDYEQYF.

The chain carries TRBV5-6 and TRBJ2-3; without DNA, the TCRdb call of TRBD2 cannot be checked. CDR1 and CDR2 (germline): SGHDT, YYEEEE. The CDR3 extends over 15 amino acids. The CDR3 sequence: CASSLRTSGTDTQYF.

This sequence joins TRBV25-1 and TRBJ2-3; the D call of TRBD1 rests on TCRdb alone, since no DNA is present to check it. This CDR3 has 12 amino acids. Per the germline V gene, CDR1 is MGHDK and CDR2 is SYGVNS. CDR3 sequence reads: CASRGQTDTQYF. Based on the CDR3 plus reference TRBV25-1 and TRBJ2-3, the full variable domain is EADIYQTPRYLVIGTGKKITLECSQTMGHDKMYWYQQDPGMELHLIHYSYGVNSTEKGDLSSESTVSRIRTEHFPLTLESARPSHTSQYLCASRGQTDTQYFGPGTRLTVL.

The rearrangement joins TRBV20-1 to TRBJ2-7; as DNA is missing, the TRBD1 call by TCRdb cannot be tested. Germline loops: CDR1 DFQATT, CDR2 SNEGSKA (reference sequence). The CDR3 sequence is 12 residues long. This chain's CDR3 is CSATKTGGEQYF.

The chain carries TRBV5-1 and TRBJ2-3; the TCRdb D gene call, TRBD2, has no DNA to confirm it. Germline loops: CDR1 SGHRS, CDR2 YFSETQ. This CDR3 comprises 15 residues. The CDR3 sequence: CASSFREDRTDTQYF. The variable domain in full, completed from reference TRBV5-1 and TRBJ2-3, reads KAGVTQTPRYLIKTRGQQVTLSCSPISGHRSVSWYQQTPGQGLQFLFEYFSETQRNKGNFPGRFSGRQFSNSRSEMNVSTLELGDSALYLCASSFREDRTDTQYFGPGTRLTVL.

The chain combines TRBV30 with TRBJ1-1; TCRdb's assignment of TRBD1 cannot be checked, as there is no DNA. The germline V gene encodes CDR1 GTSNPN and CDR2 SVGIG (reference sequence). The CDR3 has 13 amino acids. CDR3: CAWRIRGDTEAFF.

This chain connects TRBV5-1 to TRBJ2-5; there is no DNA to check the TCRdb D call of TRBD1. The germline V gene encodes CDR1 SGHRS and CDR2 YFSETQ. This CDR3 contains 14 residues. The CDR3 sequence: CASARQGGGETQYF.

The chain has TRBV5-1 and TRBJ2-3; the TCRdb call, TRBD2, lacks DNA for checking. The CDR3 spans 12 residues. CDR1 SGHRS and CDR2 YFSETQ come from the germline V gene. The CDR3 spells CASSLVGTSSYF.

The CDR3 here is CSAVTGREETQYF. The V gene is TRBV20-1, the J gene TRBJ2-5; TCRdb designates TRBD1, a call that cannot be tested without DNA. Germline V lookup: CDR1 DFQATT, CDR2 SNEGSKA (reference sequence). The CDR3 length is 13 residues.

The V and J genes are TRBV29-1 and TRBJ1-2; TCRdb reports TRBD1, a call that lacks DNA to check it against. This CDR3 is built from 13 residues. Germline CDR1 reads SQVTM; CDR2 reads ANQGSEA. The CDR3 protein is CSVDPDRGLGYTF.